The next 16 T cell receptor beta chains were all read from a single sample in a study of blood T cells in healthy people across ages. Next came a second PCR, run for about 6 to 11 cycles, which used a sample-barcoded 5' primer along with a J-beta primer mix. TCRdb called the 5' RACE reads again in MiXCR, with one record for every CDR3 protein. The sample has approximately 800,000 distinct CDR3 sequences; around 45% are singletons. The source material was blood. The receptor source for this set is a man older than 75 in good health.

Here the CDR3 reads CASSSSGGGETQYF. The CDR3 DNA reads TGTGCCAGCAGTTCGTCAGGGGGAGGAGAGACCCAGTACTTC. The chain is built from TRBV28 and TRBJ2-5; perhaps TRBD1 as D (7 bases). Per germline, CDR1 MDHEN and CDR2 SYDVKM. Deletions cut 4 bases from V and 4 bases from J, with 13 bases between. The CDR3 loop spans 14 amino acids.

V gene TRBV6-5 combines with J gene TRBJ1-2, with a tentative D call TRBD1 (5 bases). Looked up from germline, CDR1 is MNHEY and CDR2 is SVGAGI. The CDR3 extends over 15 amino acids. Trimming cost V 7 bases and J 3 bases, with 18 bases left between them. CDR3 DNA sequence: TGTGCCAGCACCGACCCTAACGGGGCGGACTATGGCTACACCTTC. It specifies CASTDPNGADYGYTF.

The gene calls are TRBV6-6 and TRBJ2-2; 8 nucleotides agree with TRBD1. J lost 5 bases, V lost 11 bases, and 13 bases had no gene match. The CDR3 extends over 15 amino acids. Germline lookup yields CDR1 MNHNY and CDR2 SVGAGI (reference sequence). CDR3 residues: CAGSRTGSRTGELFF. The CDR3 DNA reads TGTGCCGGCTCCCGGACAGGGTCGAGAACCGGGGAGCTGTTTTTT.

A few counts support this clonotype. The chain is built from TRBV20-1 and TRBJ2-3, with 8 bases matching TRBD2. The trim removed 5 bases at V and 1 base at J, leaving 11 bases unmatched. Germline CDR1 is DFQATT and CDR2 is SNEGSKA (reference sequence). The CDR3 totals 16 residues. The CDR3, as DNA: TGCAGTGCTGCAGCGGGAGCTACGATGGGCACAGATACGCAGTATTTT. This sequence encodes CSAAAGATMGTDTQYF.

The chain recombines TRBV20-1 with TRBJ2-7; a weak D match, TRBD2 (6 bases). Trimming left V 6 bases short and J 4 bases short, with 28 bases between. The CDR3 is 17 residues long. The V gene's germline CDR1 is DFQATT and CDR2 SNEGSKA (reference sequence). The CDR3 loop reads CSANSIWGGHDIYEQYF. CDR3 DNA sequence: TGCAGTGCAAACTCAATTTGGGGAGGCCACGACATATACGAGCAGTACTTC.

The chain combines TRBV14 with TRBJ2-2, with D possibly matching TRBD1 (6 bases). The CDR3 consists of 15 residues. Germline CDR1 is SGHDN and CDR2 is FVKESK. Trimming left V 4 bases short and J 5 bases short, with 14 bases between. The CDR3 DNA follows: TGTGCCAGCAGCCGACTACAGGGTCGGACCGGGGAGCTGTTTTTT. The encoded protein is CASSRLQGRTGELFF.

This clonotype was observed a few times. The V and J genes are TRBV9 and TRBJ2-1; weak D call: TRBD2 (5 bases). Germline V gives CDR1 SGDLS, CDR2 YYNGEE. Deletions cut 6 bases from V and 0 bases from J, with 13 bases between. CDR3 size: 15 residues. The CDR3 is CASTVSGASYNEQFF. Written as DNA, the CDR3 is TGTGCCAGCACCGTGAGCGGAGCCTCCTACAATGAGCAGTTCTTC. Full variable domain (missing parts from reference TRBV9 and TRBJ2-1): DSGVTQTPKHLITATGQRVTLRCSPRSGDLSVYWYQQSLDQGLQFLIQYYNGEERAKGNILERFSAQQFPDLHSELNLSSLELGDSALYFCASTVSGASYNEQFFGPGTRLTVL.

The DNA for the CDR3 is TGTGCCACCAGTGTTCAAGCGGGAGTAAAGGGTGAGCAGTACTTC. This encodes CATSVQAGVKGEQYF. The chain links TRBV24-1 to TRBJ2-7, with 8 bases that match TRBD2. The CDR3 covers 15 residues. V gave up 5 bases and J gave up 7 bases; unmatched junction bases: 12. Per germline, CDR1 KGHDR and CDR2 SFDVKD.

This clonotype was counted between two and nine times. The rearrangement uses TRBV12-3 or TRBV12-4 and TRBJ1-6; no clear D gene. The CDR3 consists of 13 residues. V lost 7 bases to trimming and J lost 7 bases, with 11 bases between them. The CDR3 region has the DNA TGTGCCAGCACCACGACTGGAAATTCACCCCTCCACTTT. This gives the protein CASTTTGNSPLHF.

This clonotype is termed medium-sized (0.01 to 0.1%). The V gene is TRBV29-1, the J gene TRBJ2-1; the match to TRBD2 covers 10 bases. The CDR3 runs 16 residues. From germline, CDR1 is SQVTM and CDR2 ANQGSEA. Trimming took 0 bases from V and 2 from J; bases not matched to a gene: 4. Written as DNA, the CDR3 is TGCAGCGTTGAAGATCCCGGGACTAGCGCCTACAATGAGCAGTTCTTC. Its translation: CSVEDPGTSAYNEQFF.

This clonotype was recorded a few times. The J gene is TRBJ2-5, the V gene TRBV7-6; D is perhaps TRBD2 (6 bases). TRBJ2-7 explains the end of the DNA better; the J call may be wrong. The CDR3 loop spans 13 amino acids. The V gene's germline CDR1 is SGHVS and CDR2 FNYEAQ. The CDR3 DNA reads TGTGCCAGCAGCCTAAGGGCGGAGGGCGAGCAGTACTTC. It specifies CASSLRAEGEQYF.

The V call is TRBV12-3 or TRBV12-4, the J call TRBJ1-4, with D perhaps TRBD1 (6 bases). V lost 6 bases and J 3 bases, leaving 14 bases between the germline ends. The CDR3 is 15 amino acids. The CDR3 protein is CASSPRQAPNEKLFF. CDR3 DNA sequence: TGTGCCAGCAGCCCTCGACAGGCCCCTAATGAAAAACTGTTTTTT.

The sample holds many counts of this clonotype. The CDR3 DNA sequence: TGCGCCAGCAGCCGGCTGGGTGAGCAGTTCTTC. Protein: CASSRLGEQFF. The V gene is TRBV5-1, the J gene TRBJ2-1; D gene unclear. Trimming took 4 bases from V and 9 from J, leaving 8 bases between them. This CDR3 contains 11 residues. Germline loops: CDR1 SGHRS, CDR2 YFSETQ.

This clonotype showed up just a few times. The CDR3 DNA reads TGTGCCATCAGTGAGAGGGACAGGCAAAAATACGAGCAGTACTTC. Its translation: CAISERDRQKYEQYF. V usage is TRBV10-3 and J usage is TRBJ2-7; 8 bases fit TRBD1. Losses at the gene ends were 2 bases for V and 4 bases for J; bases not matched to a gene: 7. Germline CDR1 ENHRY, CDR2 SYGVKD. The CDR3 runs 15 residues.

This clonotype turned up a few times. V and J are TRBV7-2 and TRBJ2-7; TRBD2 aligns across 11 bases. After removal of 2 bases from V and 4 bases from J, the junction contained 7 bases not matched to a gene. The CDR3 extends over 16 amino acids. Germline values: CDR1 SGHTA, CDR2 FQGNSA. The CDR3, as DNA: TGTGCCAGCAGCTTAAAAGAGGCTAGCGGGGGGTACGAGCAGTACTTC. The encoded protein is CASSLKEASGGYEQYF.

The sample holds a few counts of this clonotype. V is TRBV5-1 and J is TRBJ2-3; D call uncertain. CDR1 and CDR2 (germline): SGHRS, YFSETQ. This CDR3 spans 14 amino acids. Trimming took off 1 base at V and 2 bases at J, with 8 bases between the two ends. CDR3 DNA: TGCGCCAGCAGCTTGACAGCCCCCACAGATACGCAGTATTTT. This sequence encodes CASSLTAPTDTQYF.